The 17 T cell receptor beta chains below were found in one sample sequenced in a study of T-cell memory formation after mild COVID-19. From the 5' RACE reads, TCRdb called clonotypes with MiXCR, one entry per CDR3 protein. There are about 610,000 distinct CDR3 sequences in the sample; roughly 17% occur only once, and 8.1% lies in the top ten. Sequencing was performed on PBMCs or a T cell subset sorted from them (not recorded which). These receptors were collected from an adult woman who had mild COVID-19 (a few samples of this study predate the infection). Cell type and time point are not known.

This chain links TRBV20-1 with TRBJ2-1, with 10 positions matching TRBD2. The CDR3 sequence is 16 residues long. Germline CDR1 is DFQATT and CDR2 is SNEGSKA (reference sequence). After removal of 0 bases from V and 4 bases from J, the junction contained 6 bases not matched to a gene. CDR3 nucleotides: TGCAGTGCTAGAGATTTTAGCGGGAGGAGTTACAATGAGCAGTTCTTC. Its protein is CSARDFSGRSYNEQFF.

The chain couples TRBV7-9 to TRBJ2-7, with 8 bases matching TRBD1. V lost 1 base to trimming and J lost 5 bases; unmatched junction nucleotides: 1. CDR3 size: 13 residues. CDR1 and CDR2 from the germline V gene are SEHNR and FQNEAQ (reference sequence). CDR3 in amino acids: CASSLGRGHEQYF. CDR3 DNA sequence: TGTGCCAGCAGCTTAGGCAGGGGGCACGAGCAGTACTTC.

This clonotype occurred a few times. The rearrangement uses TRBV20-1 and TRBJ1-5; possibly TRBD1 for D (6 bases). CDR1 is DFQATT, CDR2 SNEGSKA, per germline (reference sequence). The CDR3 consists of 13 residues. Deletions cut 3 bases from V and 4 bases from J, with 10 bases between. In DNA form, the CDR3 reads TGCAGTGCTAGGCTAGGGGGGAATCAGCCCCAGCATTTT. Protein product: CSARLGGNQPQHF.

The chain combines TRBV5-1 with TRBJ2-3; 7 bases match TRBD2. The V gene's germline CDR1 is SGHRS and CDR2 YFSETQ. Germline trimming cut 5 bases from V and 15 bases from J; bases unmatched to any gene: 12. This CDR3 is built from 12 residues. The CDR3 DNA follows: TGCGCCAGCAGTCACGATCGGACTAGTCATTATTTT. This encodes CASSHDRTSHYF. Full variable domain (outside the CDR3, taken from reference TRBV5-1 and TRBJ2-3): KAGVTQTPRYLIKTRGQQVTLSCSPISGHRSVSWYQQTPGQGLQFLFEYFSETQRNKGNFPGRFSGRQFSNSRSEMNVSTLELGDSALYLCASSHDRTSHYFGPGTRLTVL.

A few counts support this clonotype. The chain uses TRBV11-2 and TRBJ2-1; 9 nucleotides agree with TRBD2. The V and J ends lost 7 bases and 8 bases, in that order; junction bases with no gene match: 12. This CDR3 has 15 residues. The germline CDR1 and CDR2 sequences are SGHAT and FQNNGV. The CDR3 loop is CASTSGVAGVYEQFF. Written as DNA, the CDR3 is TGTGCCAGCACCTCTGGCGTAGCGGGAGTCTATGAGCAGTTCTTC.

Only a few counts were recorded for this clonotype. The gene calls are TRBV7-2 and TRBJ2-4; TRBD1 might be the D (6 bases). The CDR3 is 14 amino acids. Trimming pared 7 bases from V and 7 bases from J, leaving 17 bases between. CDR1 is SGHTA and CDR2 is FQGNSA in the germline V gene. The CDR3: CASTLARGVNIQYF. CDR3 sequence (DNA): TGTGCCAGCACCCTAGCCAGGGGAGTGAACATTCAGTACTTC.

There are a few counts of this clonotype. The chain uses TRBV5-1 and TRBJ2-1, with no clear D. The V gene's germline CDR1 is SGHRS and CDR2 YFSETQ. Trimming took 7 bases from V and 1 from J, leaving 12 bases between them. This CDR3 is built from 14 residues. The CDR3 spells CASRPGHSYNEQFF. DNA for the CDR3: TGCGCCAGCCGGCCTGGGCATTCCTACAATGAGCAGTTCTTC.

The chain is built from TRBV7-9 and TRBJ2-3; 7 bases agree with TRBD2. This CDR3 comprises 14 residues. V trimming: 8 bases; J trimming: 2 bases; junction bases outside the gene matches: 7. In germline, CDR1 is SEHNR, CDR2 FQNEAQ (reference sequence). In DNA, the CDR3 is TGTGCCAGCCCCACTAGCGACGACACAGATACGCAGTATTTT. As protein: CASPTSDDTDTQYF.

The chain joins TRBV20-1 to TRBJ1-5, with D perhaps TRBD1 (6 bases). The CDR3 is made up of 17 amino acids. Looked up from germline, CDR1 is DFQATT and CDR2 is SNEGSKA (reference sequence). V was trimmed by 8 bases and J by 0 bases, leaving 23 bases between them. The DNA of the CDR3 is TGCAGTCCGAGGAATCCCGTGACAGGAGATAGCAATCAGCCCCAGCATTTT. As protein: CSPRNPVTGDSNQPQHF.

This clonotype appeared a few times. The chain is built from TRBV7-2 and TRBJ2-5; 8 bases are shared with TRBD1. This CDR3 comprises 15 residues. CDR1 is SGHTA and CDR2 is FQGNSA in the germline V gene. Trimming removed 4 bases from V and 2 bases from J; junction bases left unmatched: 6. The CDR3 DNA reads as TGTGCCAGCAGCTCGGGTAACAGGGGGCAAGAGACCCAGTACTTC. Protein product: CASSSGNRGQETQYF.

A single count supports this clonotype. The chain couples TRBV2 to TRBJ1-1; D perhaps matches TRBD1 (6 bases). Germline CDR1 and CDR2: SNHLY and FYNNEI. CDR3 length: 17 amino acids. V lost 1 base to trimming and J lost 5 bases, with 20 bases between them. CDR3 sequence reads: CASSEGTAPGVWTEAFF. In DNA, the CDR3 is TGTGCCAGCAGTGAAGGGACAGCTCCAGGGGTTTGGACTGAAGCTTTCTTT. Together with reference TRBV2 and TRBJ1-1, the CDR3 gives the full variable domain: EPEVTQTPSHQVTQMGQEVILRCVPISNHLYFYWYRQILGQKVEFLVSFYNNEISEKSEIFDDQFSVERPDGSNFTLKIRSTKLEDSAMYFCASSEGTAPGVWTEAFFGQGTRLTVV.

This clonotype has a handful of counts. V gene TRBV6-2 or TRBV6-3 combines with J gene TRBJ2-3, with D perhaps matching TRBD2 (5 bases). Trimming took 5 bases from V and 2 from J, leaving 11 bases between them. Germline values: CDR1 MNHEY, CDR2 SVGEGT. The CDR3 is 14 amino acids. In nucleotides, the CDR3 is TGTGCCAGCAGTCATTCCGGGGACACAGATACGCAGTATTTT. Its translation is CASSHSGDTDTQYF.

As DNA, the CDR3 is TGTGCCAGCAGTTTAACAGGGGGCCTTAGCAATCAGCCCCAGCATTTT. It yields the protein CASSLTGGLSNQPQHF. The rearrangement uses TRBV27 and TRBJ1-5; TRBD1 aligns across 9 bases. The length of the CDR3 is 16 residues. V lost 2 bases, J lost 0 bases, and 2 bases stayed unmatched. CDR1 and CDR2 (germline): MNHEY, SMNVEV (reference sequence).

This rearrangement joins TRBV12-2 to TRBJ2-7; TRBD1, the D gene given by the table, was not confirmed from the DNA. TRBV12-2 is an annotated pseudogene. This CDR3 comprises 14 residues. The CDR3 is CASRPNREPYEQYF. In nucleotides, the CDR3 is TGTGCAAGTCGCCCGAACAGGGAACCGTACGAGCAGTACTTC.

This clonotype appeared once. The chain joins TRBV5-1 to TRBJ2-7; TRBD2 aligns across 8 bases. With V trimmed by 0 bases and J by 5 bases, 7 bases remained unmatched. CDR1 and CDR2 from the germline V gene are SGHRS and YFSETQ. This CDR3 is 15 amino acids long. CDR3 DNA sequence: TGCGCCAGCAGCTTGGCCGGGACTAGTTACCACGAGCAGTACTTC. Translated: CASSLAGTSYHEQYF.

This clonotype came up a few times. The chain recombines TRBV4-3 with TRBJ2-5; D may be TRBD1 or TRBD2 (5 bases each). The CDR3 extends over 14 amino acids. Germline CDR1 LGHNA, CDR2 YSLEER. Trimming shortened V by 4 bases and J by 2 bases, and 11 bases separated the two germline ends. The CDR3 DNA reads TGCGCCAGCAGCCTAACTTGGGGGCAAGAGACCCAGTACTTC. Translating gives CASSLTWGQETQYF.

This chain links TRBV19 with TRBJ1-6; TRBD1 agrees at 9 bases. The CDR3 consists of 15 residues. Germline values: CDR1 LNHDA, CDR2 SQIVND (reference sequence). Unmatched junction bases numbered 7, after V lost 4 bases and J lost 9 bases. In DNA form, the CDR3 reads TGTGCCAGTAGTACCACAGGGACAGGGCTTTCACCCCTCCACTTT. Protein product: CASSTTGTGLSPLHF.